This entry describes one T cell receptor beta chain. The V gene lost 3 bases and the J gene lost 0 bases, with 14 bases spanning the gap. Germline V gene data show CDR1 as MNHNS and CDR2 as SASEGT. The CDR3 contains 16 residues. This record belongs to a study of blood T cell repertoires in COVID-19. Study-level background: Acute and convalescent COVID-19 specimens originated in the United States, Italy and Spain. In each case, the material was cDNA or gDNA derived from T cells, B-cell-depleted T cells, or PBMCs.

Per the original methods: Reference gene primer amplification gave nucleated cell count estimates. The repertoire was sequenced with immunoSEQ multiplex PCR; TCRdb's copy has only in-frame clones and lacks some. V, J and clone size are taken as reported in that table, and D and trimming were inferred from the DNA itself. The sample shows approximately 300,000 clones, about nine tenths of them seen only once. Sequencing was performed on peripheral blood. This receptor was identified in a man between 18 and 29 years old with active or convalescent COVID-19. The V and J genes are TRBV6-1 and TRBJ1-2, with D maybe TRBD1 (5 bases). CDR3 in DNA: TGTGCCAGCAGTGAGCACCATGGGGCCGCTAACTATGGCTACACCTTC. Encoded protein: CASSEHHGAANYGYTF.